This entry lists 28 T cell receptor beta chains sequenced from one sample in a study of blood T cell repertoires in COVID-19. Measured with immunoSEQ multiplex PCR; TCRdb has only the in-frame clones, and not every one. This repertoire shows under 250,000 clones, 80% found once; its top ten account for about 7.2%. The source material was peripheral blood. These receptor sequences come from a woman in her 70s with acute or convalescent COVID-19.

V usage is TRBV11-2 and J usage is TRBJ2-7, with TRBD2 matching 9 bases. The ends lost 2 bases at V and 4 bases at J; junction bases unmatched: 9. This CDR3 is built from 16 residues. Per germline, CDR1 SGHAT and CDR2 FQNNGV. DNA for the CDR3: TGTGCCAGCAGCTTATCGGGACTAGCTATTTCGTACGAGCAGTACTTC. Amino acid sequence: CASSLSGLAISYEQYF. The full variable domain, completed using reference TRBV11-2 and TRBJ2-7, is EAGVAQSPRYKIIEKRQSVAFWCNPISGHATLYWYQQILGQGPKLLIQFQNNGVVDDSQLPKDRFSAERLKGVDSTLKIQPAKLEDSAVYLCASSLSGLAISYEQYFGPGTRLTVT.

This clone was observed a single time. V usage is TRBV3-1 (or the pseudogene TRBV3-2) and J usage is TRBJ2-2; unclear D gene. The germline V gene has CDR1 LGHDT and CDR2 YNNKEL (reference sequence). CDR3 length equals 14 residues. The ends were cut back, 2 bases at V and 7 bases at J, with 11 bases in the middle. CDR3 residues: CASSQHPGGGELFF. As DNA, the CDR3 is TGTGCCAGCAGCCAACATCCCGGTGGCGGGGAGCTGTTTTTT.

The chain couples TRBV7-3 to TRBJ2-5, with D perhaps TRBD1 (5 bases). Germline CDR1 SGHTA, CDR2 FQGTGA. V gave up 5 bases and J gave up 5 bases, with 18 bases separating them. The CDR3 runs to 15 residues. CDR3 region: CASSMTTARGETQYF. CDR3 coding DNA: TGTGCCAGCAGCATGACGACAGCGCGTGGGGAGACCCAGTACTTC.

V usage is TRBV5-1 and J usage is TRBJ2-5, with D possibly being TRBD2 (7 bases). Per germline, CDR1 SGHRS and CDR2 YFSETQ. CDR3 length equals 18 residues. The V gene lost 8 bases and the J gene lost 3 bases, with 29 bases spanning the gap. CDR3 coding DNA: TGCGCCAGTTCCCGGACCCTTTTGGGGGGGCCCCGGGAAGAGACCCAGTACTTC. As protein: CASSRTLLGGPREETQYF. Complete variable domain (other parts from reference TRBV5-1 and TRBJ2-5): KAGVTQTPRYLIKTRGQQVTLSCSPISGHRSVSWYQQTPGQGLQFLFEYFSETQRNKGNFPGRFSGRQFSNSRSEMNVSTLELGDSALYLCASSRTLLGGPREETQYFGPGTRLLVL.

V gene TRBV2 combines with J gene TRBJ1-2, with 7 nucleotides matching TRBD1. Germline CDR1 is SNHLY and CDR2 is FYNNEI. CDR3 size: 14 residues. With V trimmed by 2 bases and J by 2 bases, 2 bases remained unmatched. CDR3 sequence reads: CASSERTGNYGYTF. The CDR3 region has the DNA TGTGCCAGCAGTGAACGGACAGGCAACTATGGCTACACCTTC.

This clone was observed once. The rearrangement joins TRBV6-2 or TRBV6-3 to TRBJ2-7, with a possible D match to TRBD1 (6 bases). V dropped 5 bases and J dropped 2 bases, with 10 bases sitting between them. The CDR3 is 13 amino acids. From germline, CDR1 is MNHEY and CDR2 SVGEGT. The CDR3 coding sequence is TGTGCCAGCAGTGGACAGCCTACCTACGAGCAGTACTTC. It specifies CASSGQPTYEQYF.

Only one count was recorded for this clone. The chain has TRBV5-1 and TRBJ2-1; 10 bases are a match to TRBD2. This CDR3 has 15 residues. In germline, CDR1 is SGHRS, CDR2 YFSETQ. The J segment lost 3 bases and the V segment lost 4 bases, leaving 4 bases of the junction unmatched. The CDR3 is CASSPLAGGYNEQFF. The CDR3 region has the DNA TGCGCCAGCAGCCCTTTAGCGGGGGGCTACAATGAGCAGTTCTTC.

This clone was picked up a small number of times. The gene calls are TRBV19 and TRBJ2-3; no definite D call. This CDR3 region has 15 residues. Germline values: CDR1 LNHDA, CDR2 SQIVND (reference sequence). The V end was cut by 4 bases, the J end by 2 bases, with 13 bases between. CDR3 nucleotide sequence: TGTGCCAGTAGTAGCCTTGAAGACAACACAGATACGCAGTATTTT. It translates to CASSSLEDNTDTQYF.

The chain employs TRBV7-8 and TRBJ1-2, with D perhaps matching TRBD1 (5 bases). CDR1 and CDR2 (germline): SGHVS, FQNEAQ. V lost 5 bases and J lost 2, with 18 bases in between. This CDR3 region has 16 residues. CDR3 sequence: CASSPAGGARNYGYTF. Here the CDR3 DNA reads TGTGCCAGCAGCCCTGCTGGAGGGGCACGGAACTATGGCTACACCTTC.

The J gene is TRBJ2-1, the V gene TRBV7-3; 8 nucleotides match TRBD1. Germline lookup yields CDR1 SGHTA and CDR2 FQGTGA. The CDR3 runs 15 residues. With 2 bases clipped from V and 3 bases from J, the junction kept 3 bases outside the gene matches. CDR3 loop: CASSLDRGVYNEQFF. CDR3 coding DNA: TGTGCCAGCAGCTTAGACAGGGGTGTCTACAATGAGCAGTTCTTC. Based on the CDR3 plus reference TRBV7-3 and TRBJ2-1, the full variable domain is GAGVSQTPSNKVTEKGKYVELRCDPISGHTALYWYRQSLGQGPEFLIYFQGTGAADDSGLPNDRFFAVRPEGSVSTLKIQRTERGDSAVYLCASSLDRGVYNEQFFGPGTRLTVL.

The gene calls are TRBV5-6 and TRBJ2-5, with 11 bases fitting TRBD2. Germline V gene sequence: CDR1 SGHDT, CDR2 YYEEEE. The length of the CDR3 is 14 residues. The V segment lost 4 bases and the J segment 2 bases; nucleotides outside the gene matches: 1. CDR3 sequence (DNA): TGTGCCAGCAGCCGGACTAGCGGGCAAGAGACCCAGTACTTC. Protein sequence: CASSRTSGQETQYF.

CDR3 protein: CASSVRVLETQYF. CDR3 DNA sequence: TGTGCCAGCAGTGTCAGGGTACTGGAGACCCAGTACTTC. V is TRBV2 and J is TRBJ2-5, with D perhaps TRBD1 (5 bases). The V gene's germline CDR1 is SNHLY and CDR2 FYNNEI. This CDR3 spans 13 amino acids. Trimming cost V 4 bases and J 5 bases, with 11 bases left between them.

This clone was seen a handful of times. The chain joins TRBV12-5 to TRBJ1-3; D ambiguous. V lost 9 bases, J lost 4 bases, and 4 bases lay in between. This CDR3 is built from 10 residues. CDR1 is LGHNT, CDR2 FRNRAP, per germline. CDR3 residues: CASRGNTIYF. The CDR3 bases are TGTGCTAGCAGGGGAAACACCATATATTTT.

This clone has more than one count but fewer than ten. This chain links TRBV6-6 with TRBJ1-1; TRBD1 matches at 7 bases. The V gene end was trimmed by 2 bases and the J gene end by 0 bases; junction bases not matched to a gene: 3. The CDR3 spans 15 residues. From germline, CDR1 is MNHNY and CDR2 SVGAGI (reference sequence). The DNA for the CDR3 is TGTGCCAGCAGTTACGAAGGGACAGTGAACACTGAAGCTTTCTTT. Its protein is CASSYEGTVNTEAFF.

The chain joins TRBV7-2 to TRBJ1-5, with a possible D match to TRBD1 (6 bases). The germline V and J ends were trimmed by 7 bases and 2 bases, with 12 bases remaining between them. Looked up from germline, CDR1 is SGHTA and CDR2 is FQGNSA. The length of the CDR3 is 14 residues. CDR3 bases: TGTGCCAGCAATCAGGGGTATGGCAATCAGCCCCAGCATTTT. Residues: CASNQGYGNQPQHF.

This sequence joins TRBV5-6 and TRBJ1-5; weak D call: TRBD1 (6 bases). The CDR3 spans 15 residues. Germline-derived CDR1 and CDR2 are SGHDT and YYEEEE. Between the trimmed V and J ends, which lost 0 bases and 0 bases, there was a span of 7 bases. This CDR3 reads CASSLVGGSNQPQHF. The CDR3 DNA follows: TGTGCCAGCAGCTTGGTAGGGGGTAGCAATCAGCCCCAGCATTTT. Based on the CDR3 plus reference TRBV5-6 and TRBJ1-5, the full variable domain is DAGVTQSPTHLIKTRGQQVTLRCSPKSGHDTVSWYQQALGQGPQFIFQYYEEEERQRGNFPDRFSGHQFPNYSSELNVNALLLGDSALYLCASSLVGGSNQPQHFGDGTRLSIL.

This clone was picked up one time. The J gene is TRBJ2-3, the V gene TRBV24-1, with 8 bases that match TRBD2. Losses at the gene ends were 3 bases for V and 4 bases for J; bases not matched to a gene: 8. The CDR3 is 16 amino acids. Germline lookup yields CDR1 KGHDR and CDR2 SFDVKD. Here the CDR3 DNA reads TGTGCCACCAGTGATGGGGTAGCGGGGCGACCAGATACGCAGTATTTT. It translates to CATSDGVAGRPDTQYF.

The count of this clone is one. The V gene is TRBV6-6, the J gene TRBJ1-1; TRBD1 aligns across 8 bases. Germline V gene data show CDR1 as MNHNY and CDR2 as SVGAGI (reference sequence). The V segment lost 6 bases and the J segment 1 base; nucleotides outside the gene matches: 13. The CDR3 totals 17 residues. This chain's CDR3 is CASSRQRTGWENTEAFF. DNA for the CDR3: TGTGCCAGCAGCCGACAACGGACAGGGTGGGAGAACACTGAAGCTTTCTTT.

This clone was seen once. The chain uses TRBV19 and TRBJ1-1, with a possible D match to TRBD1 (5 bases). Germline values: CDR1 LNHDA, CDR2 SQIVND (reference sequence). The CDR3 has 17 amino acids. The V and J ends lost 3 bases and 0 bases respectively, with 17 bases between them. CDR3 nucleotide sequence: TGTGCCAGTAGTATCGACAGTGGAAGTTTTATGAACACTGAAGCTTTCTTT. As protein: CASSIDSGSFMNTEAFF.

Comments on this clone: At one end the junction does not follow the germline gene, possibly because of a read error. The V gene is TRBV2, the J gene TRBJ1-5; 7 positions match TRBD1. The CDR3 is 15 residues long. Germline CDR1 reads SNHLY; CDR2 reads FYNNEI. The CDR3 loop is CASSEGGLFNQPQHF. Here the CDR3 DNA reads TGTGCCAGCAGCGAAGGGGGCCTTTTCAATCAGCCCCAGCATTTT.

The CDR3 here is CASSRPSGGRASEQYF. CDR3 bases: TGTGCCAGCAGTCGGCCTAGCGGGGGCCGGGCTTCCGAGCAGTACTTC. The V gene is TRBV9, the J gene TRBJ2-7, with 10 bases fitting TRBD2. Germline CDR1 SGDLS, CDR2 YYNGEE. The CDR3 runs 16 residues. The V gene end was trimmed by 5 bases and the J gene end by 6 bases; junction bases not matched to a gene: 14. Based on the CDR3 plus reference TRBV9 and TRBJ2-7, the full variable domain is DSGVTQTPKHLITATGQRVTLRCSPRSGDLSVYWYQQSLDQGLQFLIQYYNGEERAKGNILERFSAQQFPDLHSELNLSSLELGDSALYFCASSRPSGGRASEQYFGPGTRLTVT.

This chain links TRBV7-2 with TRBJ2-5; TRBD2 aligns across 12 bases. This CDR3 is built from 16 residues. Germline-derived CDR1 and CDR2 are SGHTA and FQGNSA. V shed 4 bases, J shed 5 bases, and the junction held 8 bases outside the gene matches. The CDR3, as DNA: TGTGCCAGCAGCTCTCTTAGGACTAGCGGGGTGGAGACCCAGTACTTC. Translating gives CASSSLRTSGVETQYF.

V is TRBV10-3 and J is TRBJ1-5, with TRBD1 matching over 10 bases. Germline CDR1 and CDR2: ENHRY and SYGVKD. This CDR3 is built from 13 residues. V shed 8 bases and J 3 bases; nucleotides not matched to a gene: 1. The CDR3 nucleotides are TGTGCCATCGGGACAGGGGTCAATCAGCCCCAGCATTTT. It encodes CAIGTGVNQPQHF.

This rearrangement joins TRBV3-1 (or the pseudogene TRBV3-2) to TRBJ2-7; D may be TRBD2 (5 bases). V lost 4 bases to trimming and J lost 4 bases, with 11 bases between them. Germline values: CDR1 LGHDT, CDR2 YNNKEL (reference sequence). This CDR3 has 13 residues. CDR3 sequence (DNA): TGTGCCAGCAGCCGGCGGCGGGCTTACGAGCAGTACTTC. Encoded protein: CASSRRRAYEQYF.

The J gene is TRBJ2-6, the V gene TRBV7-2, with D hard to call. Germline V CDR1 and CDR2: SGHTA, FQGNSA. Trimming pared 5 bases from V and 2 bases from J, leaving 10 bases between. The CDR3 spans 15 residues. CDR3 coding DNA: TGTGCCAGCAGCGGCAGGCTAACTGGGGCCAACGTCCTGACTTTC. Its protein product is CASSGRLTGANVLTF.

The chain uses TRBV14 and TRBJ2-3; 10 positions match TRBD2. Trimming at V came to 4 bases and at J to 1 base, leaving 5 bases not matched to a gene. Germline loops: CDR1 SGHDN, CDR2 FVKESK. The CDR3 is 16 residues long. The CDR3 spells CASSLGSGGGTDTQYF. In DNA form, the CDR3 reads TGTGCCAGCAGCCTCGGCAGCGGGGGGGGCACAGATACGCAGTATTTT.

The chain carries TRBV10-3 and TRBJ2-5, with a weak D call TRBD1 (6 bases). The CDR3 sequence is 16 residues long. Trimming pared 5 bases from V and 1 base from J, leaving 17 bases between. Germline CDR1 reads ENHRY; CDR2 reads SYGVKD. The DNA for the CDR3 is TGTGCCATCAGTACAGGACAGCTCACTACCCAAGAGACCCAGTACTTC. Its translation is CAISTGQLTTQETQYF.

V is TRBV20-1 and J is TRBJ2-1; a possible D gene is TRBD1 (5 bases). The CDR3 runs to 12 residues. Trimming took 3 bases from V and 9 from J, leaving 12 bases between them. Germline V gene data show CDR1 as DFQATT and CDR2 as SNEGSKA (reference sequence). This CDR3 reads CSASQGKREQFF. CDR3 bases: TGCAGTGCTAGTCAGGGAAAACGTGAGCAGTTCTTC.